This T cell receptor (beta chain) was recovered during a study of T-cell memory formation after mild COVID-19. Comment on this clonotype: The target antigen is unknown.

TCRdb itself ran the 5' RACE reads through MiXCR, one entry per CDR3 protein. The sample records about 350,000 distinct CDR3 sequences, approximately 15% being singletons. The study, taken as a whole, reports: Whether second-wave clones peaking at day 37 were SARS-CoV-2 specific went unconfirmed. Clones that contracted from day 15 to 85 were balanced CD4/CD8, while later expanders leaned CD4+. A subset of responding clones appeared in pre-infection memory, suggesting cross-reactive memory joined. Chiefly within CM and EM were the contracting CD4+ clones; CD8+ ones were within EMRA.

Germline CDR1 reads SGHTA; CDR2 reads FQGNSA. This CDR3 is built from 15 residues. The V end was cut by 1 base, the J end by 6 bases, with 13 bases between. The clonotype comes from a man between 18 and 35 years old who had mild COVID-19 (a few samples of this study predate the infection). Cell type and time point are not known. Specimen: PBMCs or a T cell subset sorted from them (not recorded which). This chain links TRBV7-2 with TRBJ2-1; possible D gene TRBD1, 5 bases. The CDR3 sequence is CASSLVARELNEQFF. The CDR3, as DNA: TGTGCCAGCAGCTTAGTTGCCAGGGAACTCAATGAGCAGTTCTTC. Using reference TRBV7-2 and TRBJ2-1 for the parts outside the CDR3, the full variable domain is GAGVSQSPSNKVTEKGKDVELRCDPISGHTALYWYRQSLGQGLEFLIYFQGNSAPDKSGLPSDRFSAERTGGSVSTLTIQRTQQEDSAVYLCASSLVARELNEQFFGPGTRLTVL.